These 27 T cell receptor beta chains were all obtained from the same sample, sequenced in a study of blood T cell repertoires in COVID-19. The repertoire was sequenced with immunoSEQ multiplex PCR; TCRdb's copy has only in-frame clones and lacks some. The sample lists about 300,000 clones, 75% to 90% seen once, with roughly 5.3% in the top ten. Sequencing input: PBMCs or T cells enriched from blood (not recorded which). The receptors originated from a man between 60 and 70 years old who had recovered from COVID-19.

This clone appeared once. The chain has TRBV28 and TRBJ2-7; perhaps TRBD1 as D (6 bases). The CDR3 runs to 14 residues. Germline-derived CDR1 and CDR2 are MDHEN and SYDVKM. V lost 7 bases to trimming and J lost 4 bases, with 17 bases between them. CDR3 DNA sequence: TGTGCCAGCACCCCTCGAAGGGGGATGTACGAGCAGTACTTC. Protein sequence: CASTPRRGMYEQYF. Variable domain in full (rest from reference TRBV28 and TRBJ2-7): DVKVTQSSRYLVKRTGEKVFLECVQDMDHENMFWYRQDPGLGLRLIYFSYDVKMKEKGDIPEGYSVSREKKERFSLILESASTNQTSMYLCASTPRRGMYEQYFGPGTRLTVT.

This clone was counted a single time. The junction does not match germline at one end; this may be a read error. The V call is TRBV6-5, the J call TRBJ1-5; 8 bases line up with TRBD1. The germline gives CDR1 MNHEY, CDR2 SVGAGI. The CDR3 runs to 15 residues. CDR3 in DNA: TGTGCCAGCAGATACTCGACAGGGGAAGGTCAGCCCCAGCATTTT. Protein sequence: CASRYSTGEGQPQHF.

This clone was detected only a few times. V is TRBV7-3 and J is TRBJ1-1, with 8 nucleotides matching TRBD1. The V segment lost 5 bases and the J segment 0 bases; nucleotides outside the gene matches: 8. The germline CDR1 and CDR2 sequences are SGHTA and FQGTGA. This CDR3 comprises 16 residues. The CDR3 here is CASSPGQGLMNTEAFF. The CDR3 region has the DNA TGTGCCAGCAGCCCCGGACAGGGCCTTATGAACACTGAAGCTTTCTTT. The complete variable domain, with remaining parts taken from reference TRBV7-3 and TRBJ1-1, reads GAGVSQTPSNKVTEKGKYVELRCDPISGHTALYWYRQSLGQGPEFLIYFQGTGAADDSGLPNDRFFAVRPEGSVSTLKIQRTERGDSAVYLCASSPGQGLMNTEAFFGQGTRLTVV.

The rearrangement links TRBV7-2 to TRBJ2-1, with D possibly TRBD2 on 5 matching bases. The CDR3 runs to 13 residues. CDR1 and CDR2 from the germline V gene are SGHTA and FQGNSA. V lost 7 bases and J lost 7, with 14 bases in between. The CDR3 loop reads CASTDSPGNEQFF. The DNA for the CDR3 is TGTGCCAGCACTGATTCCCCGGGGAATGAGCAGTTCTTC. Complete variable domain (other parts from reference TRBV7-2 and TRBJ2-1): GAGVSQSPSNKVTEKGKDVELRCDPISGHTALYWYRQSLGQGLEFLIYFQGNSAPDKSGLPSDRFSAERTGGSVSTLTIQRTQQEDSAVYLCASTDSPGNEQFFGPGTRLTVL.

The chain has TRBV6-6 and TRBJ2-1; 12 positions agree with TRBD2. V shed 5 bases, J shed 2 bases, and the junction held 13 bases outside the gene matches. Germline CDR1 and CDR2: MNHNY and SVGAGI (reference sequence). The CDR3 spans 19 residues. The CDR3 sequence is CASSRSAASGRAAYNEQFF. CDR3 DNA: TGTGCCAGCAGTCGCTCAGCGGCTAGCGGGAGGGCCGCCTACAATGAGCAGTTCTTC.

V usage is TRBV6-5 and J usage is TRBJ2-5; 10 positions match TRBD1. Germline CDR1 MNHEY, CDR2 SVGAGI. Losses at the gene ends were 7 bases for V and 3 bases for J; bases not matched to a gene: 2. The CDR3 has 13 amino acids. The CDR3 is CASNGQGEETQYF. In DNA form, the CDR3 reads TGTGCCAGCAACGGACAGGGGGAAGAGACCCAGTACTTC.

J is TRBJ2-7 and V is TRBV5-1; 7 bases match TRBD1. The CDR3 runs 14 residues. V was pared by 4 bases and J by 3 bases, with 7 bases of the junction left unmatched. In germline, CDR1 is SGHRS, CDR2 YFSETQ. The CDR3 sequence: CASSRRDRSYEQYF. The CDR3, as DNA: TGCGCCAGCAGCCGTCGGGACAGAAGCTACGAGCAGTACTTC.

J is TRBJ2-7 and V is TRBV5-1; the match to TRBD1 covers 7 bases. Germline CDR1 reads SGHRS; CDR2 reads YFSETQ. The ends lost 4 bases at V and 2 bases at J; junction bases unmatched: 6. The length of the CDR3 is 14 residues. The CDR3 DNA is TGCGCCAGCAGCGGCGGACAGGCGACCTACGAGCAGTACTTC. This gives the protein CASSGGQATYEQYF.

The chain carries TRBV6-5 and TRBJ2-1; 7 positions match TRBD1. The ends lost 6 bases at V and 9 bases at J; junction bases unmatched: 11. The V gene's germline CDR1 is MNHEY and CDR2 SVGAGI. This CDR3 has 14 amino acids. CDR3 DNA sequence: TGTGCCAGCAGCTCCAATACAGGGGTAGGTGAGCAGTTCTTC. Its translation is CASSSNTGVGEQFF.

This clone came up once. The chain is built from TRBV19 and TRBJ1-4; D call uncertain. Germline V gives CDR1 LNHDA, CDR2 SQIVND (reference sequence). The CDR3 contains 15 residues. Trimming pared 6 bases from V and 1 base from J, leaving 12 bases between. CDR3 DNA sequence: TGTGCCAGTAGCCCACCACCGGGAACTAATGAAAAACTGTTTTTT. It yields the protein CASSPPPGTNEKLFF.

J is TRBJ2-1 and V is TRBV5-4; the match to TRBD2 covers 14 bases. Germline-derived CDR1 and CDR2 are SGHNT and YYREEE (reference sequence). The V and J ends lost 4 bases and 9 bases, in that order; junction bases with no gene match: 3. CDR3 length: 14 residues. The CDR3 sequence is CASSQGLAGVEQFF. In nucleotides, the CDR3 is TGTGCCAGCAGCCAGGGACTAGCGGGAGTTGAGCAGTTCTTC.

V usage is TRBV25-1 and J usage is TRBJ2-2, with D maybe TRBD1 (6 bases). Deletions cut 6 bases from V and 1 base from J, with 15 bases between. This CDR3 is built from 16 residues. Germline V gene lookup returns CDR1 MGHDK and CDR2 SYGVNS. The chain's CDR3 is CASRSKGQLNTGELFF. CDR3 DNA: TGTGCCAGCAGATCAAAGGGACAACTGAACACCGGGGAGCTGTTTTTT.

The rearrangement uses TRBV6-5 and TRBJ1-4; 7 bases agree with TRBD1. CDR1 MNHEY and CDR2 SVGAGI come from the germline V gene. V lost 2 bases and J lost 7; bases outside the gene matches: 1. CDR3 length: 13 residues. The CDR3 DNA reads as TGTGCCAGCAGTTACACAGGGGCTGAAAAACTGTTTTTT. It specifies CASSYTGAEKLFF.

This chain links TRBV7-3 with TRBJ2-3; TRBD2 agrees at 8 bases. The germline V gene encodes CDR1 SGHTA and CDR2 FQGTGA. The CDR3 is made up of 16 amino acids. The V and J ends lost 6 bases and 4 bases, in that order; junction bases with no gene match: 12. CDR3 region: CASSLSGGRRADTQYF. In DNA, the CDR3 is TGTGCCAGCAGTTTATCTGGCGGGAGGAGGGCAGATACGCAGTATTTT. The full variable domain, rest sourced from reference TRBV7-3 and TRBJ2-3, is GAGVSQTPSNKVTEKGKYVELRCDPISGHTALYWYRQSLGQGPEFLIYFQGTGAADDSGLPNDRFFAVRPEGSVSTLKIQRTERGDSAVYLCASSLSGGRRADTQYFGPGTRLTVL.

The chain couples TRBV9 to TRBJ2-3; D uncertain. This CDR3 contains 12 residues. Germline CDR1 is SGDLS and CDR2 is YYNGEE. Trimming shortened V by 1 base and J by 6 bases, and 6 bases separated the two germline ends. CDR3 residues: CASSVQSDTQYF. The CDR3 DNA follows: TGTGCCAGCAGCGTACAGTCGGATACGCAGTATTTT.

CDR3 bases: TGCAGCGTCGCGGACAGGGGCAACTACAATGAGCAGTTCTTC. It yields the protein CSVADRGNYNEQFF. The genes are TRBV29-1 and TRBJ2-1; 9 bases agree with TRBD1. This CDR3 has 14 residues. The trim removed 6 bases at V and 3 bases at J, leaving 6 bases unmatched. Per the germline V gene, CDR1 is SQVTM and CDR2 is ANQGSEA.

A single count supports this clone. The chain joins TRBV15 to TRBJ2-2, with a weak D call TRBD2 (5 bases). The CDR3 is made up of 17 amino acids. Trimming left V 1 base short and J 0 bases short, with 12 bases between. From germline, CDR1 is LNHNV and CDR2 YYDKDF (reference sequence). CDR3 in DNA: TGTGCCACCAGCAGAGGATTAGCGCCTGCGAACACCGGGGAGCTGTTTTTT. This sequence encodes CATSRGLAPANTGELFF.

This clone was counted once. This chain connects TRBV4-3 to TRBJ2-2, with 14 bases aligning to TRBD2. The V segment lost 4 bases and the J segment 3 bases; nucleotides outside the gene matches: 1. The length of the CDR3 is 16 residues. From germline, CDR1 is LGHNA and CDR2 YSLEER. CDR3 region: CASSRGLAGDTGELFF. DNA for the CDR3: TGCGCCAGCAGCCGGGGACTAGCGGGAGACACCGGGGAGCTGTTTTTT.

The chain joins TRBV5-1 to TRBJ2-1; the match to TRBD2 covers 11 bases. J gave up 1 base and V 4 bases, and 1 base lay outside the gene matches. The CDR3 has 15 amino acids. CDR1 and CDR2 (germline): SGHRS, YFSETQ. Here the CDR3 reads CASSRTSGSYNEQFF. DNA of the CDR3: TGCGCCAGCAGCAGGACTAGCGGGTCCTACAATGAGCAGTTCTTC. The full variable domain, rest sourced from reference TRBV5-1 and TRBJ2-1, is KAGVTQTPRYLIKTRGQQVTLSCSPISGHRSVSWYQQTPGQGLQFLFEYFSETQRNKGNFPGRFSGRQFSNSRSEMNVSTLELGDSALYLCASSRTSGSYNEQFFGPGTRLTVL.

The rearrangement joins TRBV27 to TRBJ2-1; TRBD2 aligns across 10 bases. Trimming cost V 5 bases and J 5 bases; bases outside gene matches: 6. The CDR3 has 15 residues. The germline gives CDR1 MNHEY, CDR2 SMNVEV (reference sequence). CDR3 DNA sequence: TGTGCCAGCAGTAAAACTAGCGGGACCGACAATGAGCAGTTCTTC. Its translation: CASSKTSGTDNEQFF.

There are a few counts of this clone. The chain couples TRBV13 to TRBJ1-1; possible D gene TRBD1, 5 bases. The CDR3 totals 15 residues. V was pared by 1 base and J by 2 bases, with 11 bases between. Germline V gene sequence: CDR1 PRHDT, CDR2 FYEKMQ (reference sequence). The DNA of the CDR3 is TGTGCCAGCAGCTTAGTGGCAGGGAAAAACACTGAAGCTTTCTTT. Its protein is CASSLVAGKNTEAFF.

This clone was recorded once. V is TRBV5-1 and J is TRBJ2-5, with D hard to call. The CDR3 covers 12 residues. V was pared by 6 bases and J by 2 bases, with 8 bases between. Germline V gene lookup returns CDR1 SGHRS and CDR2 YFSETQ. This CDR3 is CASTDLQETQYF. CDR3 nucleotide sequence: TGCGCCAGCACAGATTTACAAGAGACCCAGTACTTC.

In its sample, this clone was seen once. This chain links TRBV5-1 with TRBJ2-7; TRBD1 is a possible D gene (6 bases). This CDR3 region has 15 residues. Germline V gene data show CDR1 as SGHRS and CDR2 as YFSETQ. V lost 0 bases and J lost 4, with 14 bases in between. CDR3 amino acids: CASSLAWGQGYEQYF. As DNA, the CDR3 is TGCGCCAGCAGCTTGGCCTGGGGGCAAGGTTACGAGCAGTACTTC.

The table lists this clone with a few counts. CDR3 amino acids: CASSLYLPGFGTDTQYF. For the CDR3, the DNA is TGTGCCAGCAGCTTATATTTGCCAGGGTTCGGCACAGATACGCAGTATTTT. V and J are TRBV5-8 and TRBJ2-3, with D possibly being TRBD1 (5 bases). V lost 2 bases to trimming and J lost 1 base, with 17 bases between them. The CDR3 consists of 17 residues. Per the germline V gene, CDR1 is SGHTS and CDR2 is YDEGEE.

The chain carries TRBV7-2 and TRBJ1-1; D uncertain. CDR3 length equals 14 residues. V was cut by 1 base and J by 5 bases, with 11 bases left in between. Germline assignment: CDR1 SGHTA and CDR2 FQGNSA. The CDR3 here is CASSLVPGSTEAFF. The DNA for the CDR3 is TGTGCCAGCAGCTTAGTCCCAGGATCAACTGAAGCTTTCTTT.

The V gene is TRBV11-2, the J gene TRBJ2-7, with D possibly TRBD1 on 6 matching bases. Germline-derived CDR1 and CDR2 are SGHAT and FQNNGV. V lost 5 bases, J lost 5 bases, and 16 bases lay in between. This CDR3 comprises 14 residues. The CDR3 region has the DNA TGTGCCAGCAGCCAAGGACAGCCCAGGGACGAGCAGTACTTC. It translates to CASSQGQPRDEQYF. The full variable domain, rest sourced from reference TRBV11-2 and TRBJ2-7, is EAGVAQSPRYKIIEKRQSVAFWCNPISGHATLYWYQQILGQGPKLLIQFQNNGVVDDSQLPKDRFSAERLKGVDSTLKIQPAKLEDSAVYLCASSQGQPRDEQYFGPGTRLTVT.

This chain links TRBV9 with TRBJ2-2; 10 bases fit TRBD2. Germline CDR1 and CDR2: SGDLS and YYNGEE. This CDR3 comprises 16 residues. The trim removed 3 bases at V and 0 bases at J, leaving 2 bases unmatched. The CDR3 is CASSGGTSANTGELFF. The CDR3 DNA reads TGTGCCAGCAGCGGGGGGACTAGCGCGAACACCGGGGAGCTGTTTTTT.